The T cell receptor (beta chain) described here comes from a study of beta chain features in type 1 diabetes. The study's findings and limits: When Type 1 diabetes patients were examined, their TCRB CDR3s proved moderately but significantly shorter in all four CD4+ subsets.

Germline values: CDR1 LNHDA, CDR2 SQIVND (reference sequence). The CDR3 sequence is 14 residues long. V was pared by 4 bases and J by 4 bases, with 13 bases between. Regarding this clone: No antigen is known for it.

Reverse transcription of all isolated RNA meant that expressed TCRB transcripts were sequenced. Sequencing of naive, central memory and regulatory T cell samples gave an average of around 3.8 million reads. TCRdb keeps only in-frame clones here, not all; method: immunoSEQ multiplex PCR. The table records 120,000 or so clones, roughly a sixth of them present only once. The receptor comes from a man between 18 and 35 years old with type 1 diabetes. The chain couples TRBV19 to TRBJ1-2; D is perhaps TRBD1 (6 bases). Sequenced input: central memory CD4+ T cells from blood. Written as DNA, the CDR3 is TGTGCCAGTAGTACTATACAGGGACCCTATGGCTACACCTTC. Translating it yields CASSTIQGPYGYTF.